Listed below are T cell receptor beta chains from one sample, sequenced in a study of cytomegalovirus exposure and HLA in healthy donors. Repertoires were generated with immunoSEQ multiplex PCR, while TCRdb's copy carries only in-frame clones and drops some. Recorded for this sample: some 130,000 clones. The sequenced sample was PBMCs. These receptors originate from a woman between 40 and 50 years old in good health and CMV-seropositive. CDR3s include the opening cysteine and the closing phenylalanine or tryptophan. Fields, in order: V gene, J gene, D gene, CDR3 protein. A D gene is named only where the DNA matches it firmly.

>TRBV21-1|TRBJ1-5|NA
CASSYRGQQPQHF
>TRBV5-8|TRBJ2-1|NA
CASSHHRDRSNEQFF
>TRBV5-8|TRBJ2-5|TRBD1
CASSLTGTGLSETQYF
>TRBV19|TRBJ2-1|TRBD2
CASSQTSGRAKEQFF
>TRBV2|TRBJ2-2|NA
CATLADGRQNTGELFF
>TRBV5-1|TRBJ2-5|TRBD1
CAGSLLGRGQETQYF
>TRBV5-6|TRBJ2-7|NA
CASSEGLIGVGEQYF
>TRBV9|TRBJ2-7|NA
CASSPPSRGYEQYF
>TRBV13|TRBJ1-1|NA
CASSPPSSDEAFF
>TRBV10-1|TRBJ2-3|TRBD2
CASSEGGTSAFTDTQYF
>TRBV28|TRBJ2-3|NA
CASSLYTELVSDTQYF
>TRBV15|TRBJ2-5|TRBD2
CATSRDFQSSGRETQYF
>TRBV5-4|TRBJ1-3|NA
CASSWGDTIYF
>TRBV29-1|TRBJ1-1|NA
CSVETGTLTEAFF
>TRBV28|TRBJ1-5|NA
CASKGDQPQHF
>TRBV11-2|TRBJ2-3|TRBD1
CASSLAGQGNTDTQYF
>TRBV14|TRBJ1-1|TRBD1
CASSQMGQGASLRTEAFF
>TRBV5-1|TRBJ2-1|TRBD2
CASSQGLAGGYNEQFF
>TRBV28|TRBJ1-2|NA
CASSRPAGPNYGYTF
>TRBV19|TRBJ1-2|TRBD1
CASSEQGNYGYTF
>TRBV30|TRBJ1-6|NA
CAWSEGGRGSPLHF
>TRBV9|TRBJ1-2|NA
CASSSAANYGYTF
>TRBV5-1|TRBJ2-1|NA
CASSLERPAYNEQFF
>TRBV5-1|TRBJ2-3|NA
CASSLESGPSDTQYF
>TRBV7-9|TRBJ1-5|NA
CASRQQGENQPQHF
>TRBV9|TRBJ1-1|TRBD1
CASSVVAGQGMNTEAFF
>TRBV19|TRBJ2-7|TRBD1
CASSSLGTGGNYEQYF
>TRBV11-3|TRBJ2-7|TRBD1
CAPPVSGRDRTYEQYF
>TRBV2|TRBJ1-5|TRBD1
CASSGDRDNQPQHF
>TRBV19|TRBJ2-3|TRBD2
CASSLVASGKRVTQYF
>TRBV10-1|TRBJ2-7|NA
CASSENGLPYEQYF
>TRBV5-1|TRBJ2-3|TRBD1
CASSRDRTDTQYF
>TRBV19|TRBJ2-7|NA
CASSGLVGPSYEQYF
>TRBV14|TRBJ1-2|NA
CASSQDRDGANYGYTF
>TRBV27|TRBJ2-1|TRBD2
CASSLLPAGGHNEQFF
>TRBV30|TRBJ2-1|TRBD2
CAWSSGRGADNEQFF
>TRBV10-2|TRBJ2-1|TRBD2
CASSLSGPRESVF
>TRBV5-4|TRBJ1-3|NA
CASSFPGPSGNTIYF
>TRBV7-9|TRBJ2-2|NA
CASSWWGVYTGELFF
>TRBV7-3|TRBJ2-3|NA
CASSPRQADTQYF
>TRBV4-1|TRBJ2-7|TRBD1
CASSQDGQGNYEQYF
>TRBV5-1|TRBJ2-3|TRBD2
CASSLAASGSDTQYF
>TRBV30|TRBJ2-1|NA
CAWSGLDNEQFF
>TRBV7-9|TRBJ1-1|NA
CASSLDRSWDTEAFF
>TRBV21-1|TRBJ1-1|NA
CASSKEAGASEAFF
>TRBV2|TRBJ2-1|TRBD1
CASSEWGQGVYEQFF
>TRBV15|TRBJ2-1|TRBD2
CATSRDRVGLEQFF
>TRBV29-1|TRBJ2-5|NA
CSAQDASKGETQYF
>TRBV7-2|TRBJ1-3|TRBD1
CASSRDRVSGNTIYF
>TRBV9|TRBJ1-1|NA
CASSVGERDTEAFF
>TRBV28|TRBJ1-2|NA
CASSPAAGNYGYTF
>TRBV27|TRBJ2-7|TRBD1
CASSSRDRGYEQYF
>TRBV7-2|TRBJ1-2|TRBD1
CASSAPSQGGNYGYTF
>TRBV28|TRBJ1-5|TRBD1
CASSLSGGYQPQHF
>TRBV28|TRBJ2-7|TRBD2
CASSFPSGSVYEQYF
>TRBV28|TRBJ1-5|TRBD1
CASSLHRQGGWYQPQHF
>TRBV5-1|TRBJ2-7|TRBD1
CASSLGPGTGERRYF
>TRBV7-6|TRBJ2-2|TRBD2
CASSLFLAGTANTGELFF